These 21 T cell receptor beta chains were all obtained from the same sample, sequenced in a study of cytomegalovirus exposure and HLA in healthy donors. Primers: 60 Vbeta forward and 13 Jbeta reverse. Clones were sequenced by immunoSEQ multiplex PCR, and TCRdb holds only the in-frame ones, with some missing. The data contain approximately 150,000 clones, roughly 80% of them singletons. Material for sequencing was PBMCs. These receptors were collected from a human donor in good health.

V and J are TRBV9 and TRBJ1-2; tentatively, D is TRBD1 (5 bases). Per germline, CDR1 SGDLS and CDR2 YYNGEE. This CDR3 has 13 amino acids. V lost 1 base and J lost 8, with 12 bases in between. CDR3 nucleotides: TGTGCCAGCAGCGTAAAGGGAGGACACGGCTACACCTTC. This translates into CASSVKGGHGYTF.

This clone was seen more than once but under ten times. CDR3 sequence reads: CASSLRQGARETQYF. The CDR3 DNA sequence: TGTGCCAGCAGCCTACGACAGGGGGCGCGGGAGACCCAGTACTTC. The rearrangement uses TRBV9 and TRBJ2-5; 10 positions match TRBD1. Germline CDR1 SGDLS, CDR2 YYNGEE. This CDR3 spans 15 amino acids. The ends lost 4 bases at V and 5 bases at J; junction bases unmatched: 8. The variable domain in full, completed from reference TRBV9 and TRBJ2-5, reads DSGVTQTPKHLITATGQRVTLRCSPRSGDLSVYWYQQSLDQGLQFLIQYYNGEERAKGNILERFSAQQFPDLHSELNLSSLELGDSALYFCASSLRQGARETQYFGPGTRLLVL.

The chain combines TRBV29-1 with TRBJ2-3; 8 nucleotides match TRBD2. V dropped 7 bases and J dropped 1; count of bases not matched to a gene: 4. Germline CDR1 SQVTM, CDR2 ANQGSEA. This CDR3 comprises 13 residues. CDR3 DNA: TGCAGCGGAATCGGGGGGGGCACAGATACGCAGTATTTT. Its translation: CSGIGGGTDTQYF.

The CDR3 bases are TGTGCCAGCAATTTGGACAGGGTGGAAGAGACCCAGTACTTC. Residues: CASNLDRVEETQYF. V usage is TRBV2 and J usage is TRBJ2-5; TRBD1 matches at 8 bases. In germline, CDR1 is SNHLY, CDR2 FYNNEI. Trimming took 7 bases from V and 3 from J; bases not matched to a gene: 7. This CDR3 spans 14 amino acids.

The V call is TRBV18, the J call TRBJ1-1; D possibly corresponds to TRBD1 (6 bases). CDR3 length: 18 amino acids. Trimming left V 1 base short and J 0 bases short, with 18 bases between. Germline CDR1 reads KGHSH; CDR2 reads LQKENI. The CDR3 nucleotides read TGTGCCAGCTCACCACGTCTGCCAGGGGAGCTCCTGAACACTGAAGCTTTCTTT. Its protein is CASSPRLPGELLNTEAFF.

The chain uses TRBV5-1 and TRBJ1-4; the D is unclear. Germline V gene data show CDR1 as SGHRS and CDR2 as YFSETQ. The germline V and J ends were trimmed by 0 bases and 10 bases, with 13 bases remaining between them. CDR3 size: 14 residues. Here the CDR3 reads CASSLGESVAKLFF. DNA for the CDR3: TGCGCCAGCAGCTTGGGGGAGTCTGTAGCAAAACTGTTTTTT. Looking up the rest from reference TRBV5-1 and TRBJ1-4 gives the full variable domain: KAGVTQTPRYLIKTRGQQVTLSCSPISGHRSVSWYQQTPGQGLQFLFEYFSETQRNKGNFPGRFSGRQFSNSRSEMNVSTLELGDSALYLCASSLGESVAKLFFGSGTQLSVL.

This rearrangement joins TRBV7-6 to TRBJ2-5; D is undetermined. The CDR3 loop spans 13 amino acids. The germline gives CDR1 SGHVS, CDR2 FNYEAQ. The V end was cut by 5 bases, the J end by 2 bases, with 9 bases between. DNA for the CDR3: TGTGCCAGCAGCCCCCGTTTGCAAGAGACCCAGTACTTC. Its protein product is CASSPRLQETQYF.

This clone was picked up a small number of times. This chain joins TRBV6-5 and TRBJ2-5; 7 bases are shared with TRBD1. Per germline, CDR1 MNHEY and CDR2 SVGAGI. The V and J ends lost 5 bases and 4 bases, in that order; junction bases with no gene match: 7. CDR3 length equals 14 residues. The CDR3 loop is CASSNRGTRETQYF. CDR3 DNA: TGTGCCAGCAGTAACAGGGGAACGAGAGAGACCCAGTACTTC.

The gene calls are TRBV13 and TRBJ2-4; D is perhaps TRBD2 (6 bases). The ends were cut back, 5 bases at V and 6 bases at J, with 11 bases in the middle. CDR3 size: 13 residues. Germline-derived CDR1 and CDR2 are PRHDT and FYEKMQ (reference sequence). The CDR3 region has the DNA TGTGCCAGCAGCCTTCGAGCGGGAAACATTCAGTACTTC. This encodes CASSLRAGNIQYF.

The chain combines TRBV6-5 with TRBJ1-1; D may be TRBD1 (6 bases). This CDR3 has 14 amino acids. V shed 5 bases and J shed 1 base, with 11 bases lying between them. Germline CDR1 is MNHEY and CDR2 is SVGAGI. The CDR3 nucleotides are TGTGCCAGCAGTCCCACAGGGCGGAACACTGAAGCTTTCTTT. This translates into CASSPTGRNTEAFF.

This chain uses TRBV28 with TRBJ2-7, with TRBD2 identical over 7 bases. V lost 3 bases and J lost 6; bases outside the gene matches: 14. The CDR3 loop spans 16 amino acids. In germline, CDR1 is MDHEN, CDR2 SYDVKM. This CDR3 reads CASSLGGPFPLVEQYF. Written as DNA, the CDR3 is TGTGCCAGCAGTTTGGGAGGGCCCTTCCCTTTAGTCGAGCAGTACTTC.

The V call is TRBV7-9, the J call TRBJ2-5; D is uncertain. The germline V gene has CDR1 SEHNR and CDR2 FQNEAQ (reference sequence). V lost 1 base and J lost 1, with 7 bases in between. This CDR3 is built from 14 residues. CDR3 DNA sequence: TGTGCCAGCAGCTTAGTGGGCTTCCAAGAGACCCAGTACTTC. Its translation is CASSLVGFQETQYF. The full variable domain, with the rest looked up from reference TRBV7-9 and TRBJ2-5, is DTGVSQNPRHKITKRGQNVTFRCDPISEHNRLYWYRQTLGQGPEFLTYFQNEAQLEKSRLLSDRFSAERPKGSFSTLEIQRTEQGDSAMYLCASSLVGFQETQYFGPGTRLLVL.

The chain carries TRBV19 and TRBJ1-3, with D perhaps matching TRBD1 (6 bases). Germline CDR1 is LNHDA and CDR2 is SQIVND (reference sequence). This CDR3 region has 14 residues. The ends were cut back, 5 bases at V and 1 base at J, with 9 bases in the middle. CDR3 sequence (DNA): TGTGCCAGTAGTGGACAGCTTTCTGGAAACACCATATATTTT. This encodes CASSGQLSGNTIYF.

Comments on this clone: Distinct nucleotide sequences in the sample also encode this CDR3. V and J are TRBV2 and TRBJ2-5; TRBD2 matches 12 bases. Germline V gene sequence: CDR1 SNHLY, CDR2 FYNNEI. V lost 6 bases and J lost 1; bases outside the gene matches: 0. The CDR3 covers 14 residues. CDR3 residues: CASRLAGGQETQYF. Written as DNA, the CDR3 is TGTGCCAGCAGACTAGCGGGAGGCCAAGAGACCCAGTACTTC.

CDR3 coding DNA: TGTGCCAGCGGTAGGACTCCGGCGGGGGAGCTGTTTTTT. It yields the protein CASGRTPAGELFF. The genes are TRBV11-3 and TRBJ2-2; TRBD2 might be the D (5 bases). Trimming took 8 bases from V and 8 from J, leaving 15 bases between them. Germline V gives CDR1 SGHNT, CDR2 YENEEA. The CDR3 consists of 13 residues.

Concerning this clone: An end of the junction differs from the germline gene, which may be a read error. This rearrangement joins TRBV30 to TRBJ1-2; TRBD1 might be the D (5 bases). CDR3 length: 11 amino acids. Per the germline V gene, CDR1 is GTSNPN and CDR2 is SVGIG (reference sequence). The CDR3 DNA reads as TGTGCCTGGAAGACAGCCTATGGCTACCCCTTC. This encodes CAWKTAYGYPF. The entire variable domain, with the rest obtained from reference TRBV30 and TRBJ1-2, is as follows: SQTIHQWPATLVQPVGSPLSLECTVEGTSNPNLYWYRQAAGRGLQLLFYSVGIGQISSEVPQNLSASRPQDRQFILSSKKLLLSDSGFYLCAWKTAYGYPFGSGTRLTVV.

CDR3 amino acids: CASSAGLAGDNEQFF. DNA of the CDR3: TGTGCCAGCAGCGCCGGACTAGCGGGGGACAATGAGCAGTTCTTC. The chain couples TRBV11-1 to TRBJ2-1; TRBD2 matches 13 bases. The CDR3 is made up of 15 amino acids. Germline CDR1 reads SGHAT; CDR2 reads FQDESV (reference sequence). J gave up 5 bases and V 5 bases, and 3 bases lay outside the gene matches.

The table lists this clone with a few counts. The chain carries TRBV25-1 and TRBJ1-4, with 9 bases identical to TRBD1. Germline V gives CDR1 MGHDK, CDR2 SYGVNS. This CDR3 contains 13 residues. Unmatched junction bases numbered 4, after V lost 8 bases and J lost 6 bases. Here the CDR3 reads CASGGDRDEKLFF. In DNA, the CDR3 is TGTGCCAGCGGGGGGGACAGGGATGAAAAACTGTTTTTT. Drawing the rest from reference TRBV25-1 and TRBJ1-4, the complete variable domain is EADIYQTPRYLVIGTGKKITLECSQTMGHDKMYWYQQDPGMELHLIHYSYGVNSTEKGDLSSESTVSRIRTEHFPLTLESARPSHTSQYLCASGGDRDEKLFFGSGTQLSVL.

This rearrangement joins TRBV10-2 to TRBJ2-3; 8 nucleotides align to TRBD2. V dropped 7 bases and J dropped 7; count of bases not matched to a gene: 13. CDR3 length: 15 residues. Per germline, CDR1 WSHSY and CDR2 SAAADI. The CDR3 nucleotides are TGCGCCAGCACCCTGGGGACTAGTATTGGGAATACGCAGTATTTT. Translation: CASTLGTSIGNTQYF.

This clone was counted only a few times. The CDR3 region has the DNA TGTGCCAGCAGCCAAGACAGGGCTGGCGAGCAGTACTTC. This gives the protein CASSQDRAGEQYF. The V gene is TRBV14, the J gene TRBJ2-7; maybe TRBD1 (5 bases). CDR3 length: 13 residues. Germline loops: CDR1 SGHDN, CDR2 FVKESK. V was trimmed by 0 bases and J by 6 bases, leaving 9 bases between them.

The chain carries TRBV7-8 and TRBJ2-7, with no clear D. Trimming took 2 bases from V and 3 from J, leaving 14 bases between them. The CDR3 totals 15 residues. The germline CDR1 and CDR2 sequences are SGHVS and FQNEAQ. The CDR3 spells CASSLTEHSFYEQYF. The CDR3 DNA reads TGTGCCAGCAGCTTAACAGAGCACTCATTCTACGAGCAGTACTTC.